This TCR beta chain emerged from a study of blood T cell repertoires in COVID-19. At the level of the study: PBMCs, B-cell-depleted T cells, or T cells were the source of the cDNA or gDNA that made up the material.

Original processing notes: Reference gene primer amplification gave estimated nucleated cell counts. Profiling relied on immunoSEQ multiplex PCR, and the TCRdb table lists in-frame clones only, not all of them. V and J calls and clone size are those listed in that table; D and trimming were worked out from the DNA. Counted here are roughly 260,000 clones, approximately 77% occurring once; the ten biggest clones make up roughly 3%. J was trimmed by 7 bases and V by 3 bases; bases with no gene match: 11. Germline CDR1 reads GTSNPN; CDR2 reads SVGIG (reference sequence). The CDR3 covers 15 residues. This clonotype was sampled from a woman aged 18 to 35 with acute or convalescent COVID-19. The rearrangement links TRBV30 to TRBJ1-4; 7 bases are shared with TRBD1. The sample comprised peripheral blood. The CDR3 region has the DNA TGTGCCTGGAGCCCCCGACAGGGAGGTGGTGAAAAACTGTTTTTT. It is translated as CAWSPRQGGGEKLFF.